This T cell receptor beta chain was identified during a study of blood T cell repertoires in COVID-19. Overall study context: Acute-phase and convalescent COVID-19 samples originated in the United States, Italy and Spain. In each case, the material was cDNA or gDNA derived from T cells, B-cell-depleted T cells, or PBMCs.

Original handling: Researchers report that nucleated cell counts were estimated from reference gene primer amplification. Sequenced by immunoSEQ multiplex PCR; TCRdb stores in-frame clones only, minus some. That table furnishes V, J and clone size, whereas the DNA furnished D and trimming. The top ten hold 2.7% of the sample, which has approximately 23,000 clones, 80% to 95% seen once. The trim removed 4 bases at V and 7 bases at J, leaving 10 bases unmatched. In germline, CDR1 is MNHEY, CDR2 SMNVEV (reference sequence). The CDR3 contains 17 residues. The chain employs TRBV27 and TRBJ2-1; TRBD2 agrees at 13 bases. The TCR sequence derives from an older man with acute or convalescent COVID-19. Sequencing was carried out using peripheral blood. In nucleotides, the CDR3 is TGTGCCAGCAGTTCCCGATCACTAGCGGGAGGGCCGAATGAGCAGTTCTTC. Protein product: CASSSRSLAGGPNEQFF.